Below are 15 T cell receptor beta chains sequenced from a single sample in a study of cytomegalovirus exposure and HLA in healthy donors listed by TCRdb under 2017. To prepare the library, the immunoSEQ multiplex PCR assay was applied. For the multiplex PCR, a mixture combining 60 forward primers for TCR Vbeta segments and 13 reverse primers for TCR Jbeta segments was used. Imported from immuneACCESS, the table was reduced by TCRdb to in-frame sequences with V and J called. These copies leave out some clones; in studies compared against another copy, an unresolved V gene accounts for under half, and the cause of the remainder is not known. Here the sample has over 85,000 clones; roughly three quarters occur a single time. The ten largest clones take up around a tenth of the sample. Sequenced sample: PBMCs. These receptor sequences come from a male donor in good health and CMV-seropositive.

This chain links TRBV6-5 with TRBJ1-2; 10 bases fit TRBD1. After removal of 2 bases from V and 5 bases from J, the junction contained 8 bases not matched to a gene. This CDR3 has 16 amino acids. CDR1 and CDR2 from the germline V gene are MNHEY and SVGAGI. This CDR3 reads CASSYMRTGGGYGYTF. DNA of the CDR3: TGTGCCAGCAGTTACATGAGGACAGGGGGGGGGTATGGCTACACCTTC.

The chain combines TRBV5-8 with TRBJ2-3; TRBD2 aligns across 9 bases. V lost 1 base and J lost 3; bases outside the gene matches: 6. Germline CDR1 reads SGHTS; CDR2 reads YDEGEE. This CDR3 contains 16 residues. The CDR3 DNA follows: TGTGCCAGCAGCTTGCGCCTCGCGGGAGGGACAGATACGCAGTATTTT. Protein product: CASSLRLAGGTDTQYF.

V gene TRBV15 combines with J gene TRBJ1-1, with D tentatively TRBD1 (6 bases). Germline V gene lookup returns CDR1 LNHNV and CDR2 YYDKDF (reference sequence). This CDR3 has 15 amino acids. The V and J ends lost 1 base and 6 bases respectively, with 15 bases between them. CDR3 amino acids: CATSRGGHPRAEAFF. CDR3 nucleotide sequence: TGTGCCACCAGCAGAGGGGGACACCCGCGGGCTGAAGCTTTCTTT.

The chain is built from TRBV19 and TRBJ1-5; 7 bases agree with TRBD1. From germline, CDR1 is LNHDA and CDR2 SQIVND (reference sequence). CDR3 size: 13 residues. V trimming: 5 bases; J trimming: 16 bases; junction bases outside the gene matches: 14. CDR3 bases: TGTGCCAGTAGTCGATCGGCTTGGGACAGAGAACATTTT. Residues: CASSRSAWDREHF.

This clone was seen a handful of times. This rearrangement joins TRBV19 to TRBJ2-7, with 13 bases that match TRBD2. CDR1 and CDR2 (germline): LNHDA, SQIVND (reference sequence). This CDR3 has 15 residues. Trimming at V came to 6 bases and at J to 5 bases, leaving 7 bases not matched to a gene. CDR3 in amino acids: CASSPRTSGRNEQYF. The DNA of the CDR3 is TGTGCCAGTAGCCCGAGGACTAGCGGGAGAAACGAGCAGTACTTC. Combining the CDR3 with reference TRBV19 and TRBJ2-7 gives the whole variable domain DGGITQSPKYLFRKEGQNVTLSCEQNLNHDAMYWYRQDPGQGLRLIYYSQIVNDFQKGDIAEGYSVSREKKESFPLTVTSAQKNPTAFYLCASSPRTSGRNEQYFGPGTRLTVT.

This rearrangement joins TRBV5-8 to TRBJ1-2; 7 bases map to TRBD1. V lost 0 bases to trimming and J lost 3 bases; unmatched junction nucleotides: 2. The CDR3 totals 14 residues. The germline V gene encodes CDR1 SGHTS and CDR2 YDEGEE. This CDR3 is CASSLGQGHYGYTF. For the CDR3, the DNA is TGTGCCAGCAGCTTGGGACAGGGTCACTATGGCTACACCTTC.

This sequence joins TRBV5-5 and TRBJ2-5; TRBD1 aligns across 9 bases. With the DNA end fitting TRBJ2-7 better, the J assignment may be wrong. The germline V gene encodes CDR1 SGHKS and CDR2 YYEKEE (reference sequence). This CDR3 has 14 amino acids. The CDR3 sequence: CASRPGQGFYEQYF. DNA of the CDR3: TGTGCCAGCAGGCCGGGACAGGGTTTCTACGAGCAGTACTTC.

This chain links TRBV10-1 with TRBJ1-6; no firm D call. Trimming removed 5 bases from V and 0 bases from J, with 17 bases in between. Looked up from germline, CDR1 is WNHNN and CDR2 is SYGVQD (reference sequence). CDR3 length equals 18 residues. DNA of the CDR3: TGCGCCAGCAGTCTATTATTTGACTGTAGCTCCTATAATTCACCCCTCCACTTT. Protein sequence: CASSLLFDCSSYNSPLHF.

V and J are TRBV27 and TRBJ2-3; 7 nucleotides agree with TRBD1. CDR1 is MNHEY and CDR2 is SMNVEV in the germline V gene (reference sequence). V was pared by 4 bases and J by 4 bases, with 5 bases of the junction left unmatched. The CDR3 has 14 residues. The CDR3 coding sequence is TGTGCCAGCAGTTGGGGACAGTTCCCAGATACGCAGTATTTT. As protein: CASSWGQFPDTQYF.

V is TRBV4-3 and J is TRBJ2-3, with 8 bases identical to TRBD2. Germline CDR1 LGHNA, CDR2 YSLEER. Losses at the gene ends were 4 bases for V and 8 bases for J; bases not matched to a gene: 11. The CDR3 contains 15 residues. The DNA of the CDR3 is TGCGCCAGCAGCCCCGCTTACGGGAGCGGGGGTACGCAGTATTTT. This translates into CASSPAYGSGGTQYF.

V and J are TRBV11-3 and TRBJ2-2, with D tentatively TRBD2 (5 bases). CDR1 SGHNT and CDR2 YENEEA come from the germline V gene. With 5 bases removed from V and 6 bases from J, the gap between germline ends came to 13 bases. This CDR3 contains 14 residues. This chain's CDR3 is CASSPRTGAGELFF. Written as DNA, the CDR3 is TGTGCCAGCAGCCCCCGGACTGGTGCCGGGGAGCTGTTTTTT.

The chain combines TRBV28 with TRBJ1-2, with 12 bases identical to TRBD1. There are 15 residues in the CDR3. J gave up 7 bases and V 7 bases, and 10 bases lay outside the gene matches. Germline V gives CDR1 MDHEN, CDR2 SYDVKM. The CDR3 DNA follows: TGTGCCAGCACCTCCCCGGGACAGGGGGCGGGTGGCTACACCTTC. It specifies CASTSPGQGAGGYTF.

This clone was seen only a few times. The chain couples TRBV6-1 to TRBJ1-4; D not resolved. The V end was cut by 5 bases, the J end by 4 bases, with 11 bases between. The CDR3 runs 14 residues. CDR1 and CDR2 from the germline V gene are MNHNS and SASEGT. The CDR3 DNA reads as TGTGCCAGCAGTTTGCAACAGCTTAATGAAAAACTGTTTTTT. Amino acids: CASSLQQLNEKLFF.

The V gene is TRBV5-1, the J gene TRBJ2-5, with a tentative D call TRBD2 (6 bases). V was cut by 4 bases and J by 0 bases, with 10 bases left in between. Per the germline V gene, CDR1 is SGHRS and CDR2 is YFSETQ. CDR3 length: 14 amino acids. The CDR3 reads CASSTRTNQETQYF. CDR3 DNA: TGCGCCAGCAGCACCCGGACTAACCAAGAGACCCAGTACTTC.

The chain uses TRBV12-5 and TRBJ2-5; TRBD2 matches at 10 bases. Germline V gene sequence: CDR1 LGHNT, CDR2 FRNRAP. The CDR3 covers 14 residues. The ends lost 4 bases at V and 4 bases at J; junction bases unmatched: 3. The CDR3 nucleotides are TGTGCTAGTGGTTCCCGACTAGCGGGAGAGACCCAGTACTTC. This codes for CASGSRLAGETQYF.